This passage covers 27 T cell receptor beta chains from one sample sequenced in a study of blood T cells in healthy people across ages. The use of a sample-barcoded 5' primer and a J-beta primer mix characterized a second PCR of 7 to 11 cycles. TCRdb fed the 5' RACE reads into MiXCR, producing one record per CDR3 protein. The sample comprises 780,000 or so distinct CDR3 sequences, roughly 25% of which are singletons, and approximately 4% rests with the top ten. The data were also submitted as part of a second study, on T cells of mothers and their children.

The sample comprised blood. The receptors derive from a boy aged 5-17 years in good health.

In its sample, this clonotype was seen a few times. Here the CDR3 reads CATSQRQQGYNEQFF. DNA of the CDR3: TGTGCCACCAGCCAGCGACAACAGGGTTACAATGAGCAGTTCTTC. The chain employs TRBV15 and TRBJ2-1; D is perhaps TRBD1 (6 bases). V was trimmed by 5 bases and J by 4 bases, leaving 15 bases between them. Germline CDR1 LNHNV, CDR2 YYDKDF (reference sequence). CDR3 length: 15 residues.

The genes are TRBV27 and TRBJ2-6; a possible D gene is TRBD1 (5 bases). The CDR3 runs to 16 residues. Trimming left V 3 bases short and J 2 bases short, with 11 bases between. The germline V gene has CDR1 MNHEY and CDR2 SMNVEV (reference sequence). CDR3 nucleotide sequence: TGTGCCAGCAGTTTGCCTTGGGGCGCTGGGGCCAACGTCCTGACTTTC. Translating it yields CASSLPWGAGANVLTF.

The chain carries TRBV6-2 or TRBV6-3 and TRBJ2-1; D is perhaps TRBD1 or TRBD2 (5 bases each). The J call is in doubt because the DNA end fits TRBJ2-7 better. Germline CDR1 reads MNHEY; CDR2 reads SVGEGT. The CDR3 is made up of 14 amino acids. CDR3 amino acids: CASKDSGAGYEQYF. The CDR3 DNA reads as TGTGCCAGCAAGGACTCCGGGGCTGGCTACGAGCAGTACTTC.

V gene TRBV11-2 combines with J gene TRBJ2-1; D might be TRBD1 (6 bases). The germline CDR1 and CDR2 sequences are SGHAT and FQNNGV. The ends were cut back, 4 bases at V and 4 bases at J, with 26 bases in the middle. The length of the CDR3 is 19 residues. The CDR3 bases are TGTGCCAGCAGCTCAGGGGATTCGCCAATGGGGATAGGATACAATGAGCAGTTCTTC. Translation gives CASSSGDSPMGIGYNEQFF.

With respect to this clonotype: A read error may explain this, as a much larger clone is one base away. The rearrangement links TRBV27 to TRBJ2-1, with 9 nucleotides matching TRBD1. The CDR3 length is 16 residues. Germline V lookup: CDR1 MNHEY, CDR2 SMNVEV (reference sequence). CDR3 in amino acids: CASSSLGTGNFYEHYF. The CDR3 DNA is TGTGCCAGCAGTTCACTTGGGACAGGGAATTTTTACGAGCATTACTTC.

This clonotype has a count of ten or more. At one of its ends the junction is not consistent with the germline gene, which may arise from a read error. The V and J genes are TRBV7-7 and TRBJ2-7; 12 nucleotides match TRBD2. This CDR3 is built from 15 residues. Germline lookup yields CDR1 SSHAT and CDR2 FNYEAQ (reference sequence). The CDR3 coding sequence is TGTGCTAGCAGCCCTGGACTAGCGGGGAGCTACGAGCAGTACTTC. This translates into CASSPGLAGSYEQYF.

This chain links TRBV4-3 with TRBJ2-7; 7 positions agree with TRBD1. Germline CDR1 LGHNA, CDR2 YSLEER. This CDR3 comprises 14 residues. The V gene end was trimmed by 0 bases and the J gene end by 6 bases; junction bases not matched to a gene: 5. The CDR3 loop reads CASSQDSAGGEQYF. Written as DNA, the CDR3 is TGCGCCAGCAGCCAAGATAGCGCAGGGGGCGAGCAGTACTTC.

The rearrangement uses TRBV6-2 or TRBV6-3 and TRBJ2-1; unclear D gene. V was shortened by 5 bases and J by 6 bases, with 5 bases between the two germline ends. Germline V gene lookup returns CDR1 MNHEY and CDR2 SVGEGT. The CDR3 length is 11 residues. CDR3 residues: CASSHFNEQFF. In nucleotides, the CDR3 is TGTGCCAGCAGTCACTTCAATGAGCAGTTCTTC.

The V gene is TRBV3-1, the J gene TRBJ1-5; TRBD1 is a possible D gene (5 bases). CDR3 length: 15 residues. The germline V gene has CDR1 LGHDT and CDR2 YNNKEL (reference sequence). V dropped 0 bases and J dropped 7 bases, with 13 bases sitting between them. CDR3 in DNA: TGTGCCAGCAGCCAAGATTCCGGGGGAGGGCAGCCCCAGCATTTT. Its protein is CASSQDSGGGQPQHF.

The chain carries TRBV12-3 or TRBV12-4 and TRBJ2-1; tentatively, D is TRBD2 (6 bases). The CDR3 sequence is 13 residues long. V lost 5 bases to trimming and J lost 7 bases, with 12 bases between them. The CDR3 coding sequence is TGTGCCAGCAGTGGCGATGGGGGGAATGAGCAGTTCTTC. Translation: CASSGDGGNEQFF.

The J gene is TRBJ1-2, the V gene TRBV20-1, with D hard to call. CDR3 size: 13 residues. Germline CDR1 is DFQATT and CDR2 is SNEGSKA (reference sequence). Trimming pared 5 bases from V and 2 bases from J, leaving 12 bases between. CDR3 loop: CSAPGRENYGYTF. The CDR3 DNA is TGCAGTGCTCCTGGACGGGAGAACTATGGCTACACCTTC.

V gene TRBV18 combines with J gene TRBJ2-5; the D gene is possibly TRBD1 (6 bases). The CDR3 has 15 amino acids. The germline gives CDR1 KGHSH, CDR2 LQKENI. V shed 5 bases and J shed 4 bases, with 17 bases lying between them. CDR3 bases: TGTGCCAGCTCATCGGCAGGGGAATCGGTAGAGACCCAGTACTTC. It specifies CASSSAGESVETQYF.

The genes are TRBV7-8 and TRBJ1-4, with D unresolved. Germline CDR1 is SGHVS and CDR2 is FQNEAQ. The CDR3 extends over 14 amino acids. The V end was cut by 1 base, the J end by 6 bases, with 9 bases between. CDR3 nucleotide sequence: TGTGCCAGCAGCTTAGAGCTGGGATATGAAAAACTGTTTTTT. Protein: CASSLELGYEKLFF. The full variable domain, completed using reference TRBV7-8 and TRBJ1-4, is GAGVSQSPRYKVAKRGQDVALRCDPISGHVSLFWYQQALGQGPEFLTYFQNEAQLDKSGLPSDRFFAERPEGSVSTLKIQRTQQEDSAVYLCASSLELGYEKLFFGSGTQLSVL.

This clonotype was observed a handful of times. The chain has TRBV27 and TRBJ2-5, with 7 bases lining up with TRBD2. The J call may be in error: the DNA end matches TRBJ2-1 better. Germline CDR1 and CDR2: MNHEY and SMNVEV (reference sequence). The CDR3 has 12 residues. The CDR3 spells CASSYAGLQQFF. Here the CDR3 DNA reads TGTGCCAGCAGTTACGCGGGACTACAGCAGTTCTTC.

This clonotype was detected only a few times. The chain combines TRBV7-3 with TRBJ2-5; 8 nucleotides line up with TRBD2. This CDR3 comprises 16 residues. CDR1 is SGHTA, CDR2 FQGTGA, per germline. J gave up 4 bases and V 5 bases, and 12 bases lay outside the gene matches. The CDR3 reads CASSVLRAGVRETQYF. DNA for the CDR3: TGTGCCAGCAGCGTTCTCCGAGCGGGAGTAAGAGAGACCCAGTACTTC.

The chain uses TRBV6-6 and TRBJ2-7; 7 bases match TRBD1. Trimming took 8 bases from V and 6 from J; bases not matched to a gene: 10. The germline V gene has CDR1 MNHNY and CDR2 SVGAGI (reference sequence). CDR3 length: 13 residues. CDR3 amino acids: CASGNTGVGEQYF. The CDR3 region has the DNA TGTGCCAGCGGGAATACAGGGGTTGGCGAGCAGTACTTC.

The chain employs TRBV19 and TRBJ2-1, with unresolved D. This CDR3 has 14 amino acids. CDR1 and CDR2 (germline): LNHDA, SQIVND (reference sequence). Trimming removed 1 base from V and 4 bases from J, with 8 bases in between. The CDR3 reads CASSIAANYNEQFF. In DNA, the CDR3 is TGTGCCAGTAGTATAGCAGCTAATTACAATGAGCAGTTCTTC.

The V call is TRBV6-5, the J call TRBJ2-5; tentative D call: TRBD2 (5 bases). Trimming pared 8 bases from V and 5 bases from J, leaving 15 bases between. The CDR3 spans 13 residues. Germline CDR1 and CDR2: MNHEY and SVGAGI. The CDR3 here is CASQVPGGETQYF. CDR3 sequence (DNA): TGTGCCAGCCAGGTCCCGGGCGGGGAGACCCAGTACTTC.

The J gene is TRBJ1-1, the V gene TRBV4-3; 8 bases map to TRBD1. Germline CDR1 is LGHNA and CDR2 is YSLEER. The CDR3 is 17 residues long. With V trimmed by 2 bases and J by 11 bases, 19 bases remained unmatched. The CDR3 coding sequence is TGCGCCAGCAGCCAAATAAGAACCGGGACAGGACCAGAGACGGCTTTCTTT. Protein: CASSQIRTGTGPETAFF.

The V gene is TRBV27, the J gene TRBJ2-5; D might be TRBD2 (5 bases). The closer fit of TRBJ2-7 to the DNA end suggests the J call may be wrong. The length of the CDR3 is 13 residues. The germline CDR1 and CDR2 sequences are MNHEY and SMNVEV (reference sequence). DNA of the CDR3: TGTGCCAGCAGACTGAGCGGCTCCTACGAGCAGTACTTC. Its protein product is CASRLSGSYEQYF.

The genes are TRBV7-2 and TRBJ2-5; 7 bases map to TRBD1. Near its end, the DNA agrees better with TRBJ2-7, so the J call may be wrong. CDR1 and CDR2 from the germline V gene are SGHTA and FQGNSA. CDR3 size: 15 residues. In nucleotides, the CDR3 is TGTGCCAGCAGCTTAGGGGTGGGACAGTACTACGAGCAGTACTTC. Amino acid sequence: CASSLGVGQYYEQYF.

The genes are TRBV20-1 and TRBJ2-1, with 16 bases matching TRBD2. There are 15 residues in the CDR3. J gave up 8 bases and V 3 bases, and 4 bases lay outside the gene matches. Germline V gene data show CDR1 as DFQATT and CDR2 as SNEGSKA (reference sequence). CDR3 loop: CSARGTSGRADEQFF. CDR3 bases: TGCAGTGCTAGGGGGACTAGCGGGAGGGCCGATGAGCAGTTCTTC.

This clonotype was found a few times. V gene TRBV6-5 combines with J gene TRBJ2-7; D possibly corresponds to TRBD1 (6 bases). Germline V gene data show CDR1 as MNHEY and CDR2 as SVGAGI. The CDR3 has 14 amino acids. V lost 6 bases and J 0 bases, leaving 12 bases between the germline ends. The CDR3 DNA reads as TGTGCCAGCAGCGGCTCGGACAGCTCCTACGAGCAGTACTTC. Protein: CASSGSDSSYEQYF.

V usage is TRBV29-1 and J usage is TRBJ2-1; D is tentatively TRBD1 or TRBD2 (6 bases each). From germline, CDR1 is SQVTM and CDR2 ANQGSEA. V was pared by 3 bases and J by 5 bases, with 14 bases between. The CDR3 has 14 residues. The CDR3 DNA reads as TGCAGCGTTGATTCGGGGGCCAGCAACAATGAGCAGTTCTTC. It is translated as CSVDSGASNNEQFF.

V and J are TRBV24-1 and TRBJ1-2, with no clear D. CDR3 length: 14 amino acids. The V gene's germline CDR1 is KGHDR and CDR2 SFDVKD. V was cut by 4 bases and J by 6 bases, with 14 bases left in between. CDR3 bases: TGTGCCACCAGTGACGGAGGGCTTGCGGATGGCTACACCTTC. This translates into CATSDGGLADGYTF.

The rearrangement links TRBV5-1 to TRBJ2-3, with 8 positions matching TRBD2. Germline loops: CDR1 SGHRS, CDR2 YFSETQ. The CDR3 is 15 residues long. Unmatched junction bases numbered 7, after V lost 5 bases and J lost 2 bases. This CDR3 reads CASRWAGGPTDTQYF. CDR3 DNA sequence: TGCGCCAGCAGATGGGCGGGGGGCCCCACAGATACGCAGTATTTT.

The chain recombines TRBV4-2 with TRBJ2-4; 11 nucleotides align to TRBD1. This CDR3 has 16 residues. The V segment lost 1 base and the J segment 3 bases; nucleotides outside the gene matches: 2. CDR1 is LGHNA and CDR2 is YNFKEQ in the germline V gene. In nucleotides, the CDR3 is TGTGCCAGCAGCCAAGCCGGGACAGGGGGCAAAAACATTCAGTACTTC. Translating it yields CASSQAGTGGKNIQYF.